A single sample gave rise to the 26 T cell receptor beta chains below, sequenced in a study of esophageal squamous cell carcinoma under preoperative chemotherapy. Time point described: after preoperative PTX-NDP chemotherapy. MiXCR, applied by TCRdb to the PCR reads, yields one record per CDR3 protein. The table includes tens of thousands of distinct CDR3 sequences, 50% to 60% detected once. This sample was taken from a patient given preoperative chemotherapy. Every receptor here comes from a human donor with esophageal squamous cell carcinoma. The donor label of this sample is uncertain.

Of note for this clonotype: The germline gene is not matched at one end of the junction; a read error may be the cause. The chain combines TRBV7-8 with TRBJ2-3; a weak D match, TRBD2 (6 bases). Germline values: CDR1 SGHVS, CDR2 FQNEAQ. The CDR3 is made up of 15 amino acids. This chain's CDR3 is CGSSLVRGAKNTQYF. The CDR3 region has the DNA TGTGGCAGCAGCTTGGTGCGGGGAGCCAAAAATACGCAGTATTTC.

The gene calls are TRBV11-2 and TRBJ2-5; D remains ambiguous. With the DNA end fitting TRBJ2-7 better, the J assignment may be wrong. The CDR3 contains 13 residues. Per the germline V gene, CDR1 is SGHAT and CDR2 is FQNNGV. The CDR3 sequence: CASSLDAPYEQYF. CDR3 DNA sequence: TGTGCCAGCAGCTTAGACGCGCCCTACGAGCAGTACTTC.

DNA for the CDR3: TGTGCCAGCCACAGGGTGAGCACAGGGGAGCAGTATTTT. This gives the protein CASHRVSTGEQYF. V usage is TRBV7-8 and J usage is TRBJ2-1, with 7 bases that match TRBD1. The J call is uncertain, as TRBJ2-3 better fits the DNA end. CDR1 and CDR2 from the germline V gene are SGHVS and FQNEAQ. This CDR3 is 13 amino acids long.

V and J are TRBV27 and TRBJ2-4; the D gene is possibly TRBD2 (6 bases). The germline CDR1 and CDR2 sequences are MNHEY and SMNVEV (reference sequence). This CDR3 region has 11 residues. This chain's CDR3 is CGSSGEDTQYF. CDR3 nucleotides: TGTGGGAGCAGTGGGGAGGACACCCAGTACTTC.

This sequence joins TRBV10-2 and TRBJ2-1; D is ambiguous. The CDR3 covers 12 residues. V lost 7 bases, J lost 5 bases, and 9 bases lay in between. Germline V gene sequence: CDR1 WSHSY, CDR2 SAAADI. CDR3 bases: TGCGCCAGCAACGACGTTAACAATGAGCAGTTCTTC. Translated, it gives CASNDVNNEQFF.

A word on this clonotype: The germline gene is not matched at one end of the junction; a read error may be the cause. The rearrangement joins TRBV7-8 to TRBJ2-3; 8 nucleotides line up with TRBD2. The CDR3 covers 16 residues. Germline lookup yields CDR1 SGHVS and CDR2 FQNEAQ. In DNA, the CDR3 is TGTGCCAGCAGCAACCCGGGGGGGGGAGCCAATAATACTCAGTATTTC. As protein: CASSNPGGGANNTQYF.

This clonotype was seen a handful of times. The V and J genes are TRBV7-8 and TRBJ2-5; D might be TRBD1 (5 bases). Germline CDR1 is SGHVS and CDR2 is FQNEAQ. The CDR3 length is 12 residues. V was clipped by 6 bases and J by 9 bases, with 14 bases between them. The CDR3 loop reads CASSPTQAPQYF. DNA for the CDR3: TGTGCCAGCAGTCCTACACAGGCACCCCAGTACTTC.

The chain joins TRBV12-3 or TRBV12-4 to TRBJ2-7, with 10 bases lining up with TRBD2. This CDR3 has 17 residues. The ends lost 2 bases at V and 7 bases at J; junction bases unmatched: 14. The DNA of the CDR3 is TGTGCCAGCAGTTTATCCCTGAGCGGGAGGGCCGTCAATGAGCAGTACTTC. It specifies CASSLSLSGRAVNEQYF.

This clonotype showed up many times. The chain links TRBV6-1 to TRBJ2-7, with TRBD2 matching 12 bases. V shed 8 bases, J shed 6 bases, and the junction held 11 bases outside the gene matches. Germline lookup yields CDR1 MNHNS and CDR2 SASEGT. The CDR3 totals 15 residues. The CDR3 coding sequence is TGTGCCAGCTCTAGCGGGGGGGCCCCCCCAGGCGAGCAGTACTTC. It encodes CASSSGGAPPGEQYF.

Many counts were recorded for this clonotype. The chain employs TRBV6-5 and TRBJ2-2, with 11 positions matching TRBD2. The V gene end was trimmed by 2 bases and the J gene end by 7 bases; junction bases not matched to a gene: 9. This CDR3 has 17 amino acids. From germline, CDR1 is MNHEY and CDR2 SVGAGI. The CDR3 is CASSYHLTSGDNGELFF. Here the CDR3 DNA reads TGTGCCAGCAGTTACCATCTGACTAGCGGGGACAACGGGGAGCTGTTTTTT.

The chain uses TRBV6-1 and TRBJ2-7, with D hard to call. The tail of the sequence fits TRBJ2-5 better, so the J call may be wrong. The CDR3 covers 11 residues. Germline V lookup: CDR1 MNHNS, CDR2 SASEGT. CDR3 sequence reads: CASLVQETQYF. The CDR3 nucleotides read TGTGCCAGCCTCGTCCAAGAGACCCAGTACTTC.

This clonotype was counted many times. This rearrangement joins TRBV25-1 to TRBJ2-2; D unclear. The V and J ends lost 4 bases and 4 bases respectively, with 7 bases between them. Per the germline V gene, CDR1 is MGHDK and CDR2 is SYGVNS. This CDR3 contains 13 residues. The CDR3 DNA follows: TGTGCCAGCAGTGGAATCGTCACCGGGGAGCTGTTTTTT. Translation gives CASSGIVTGELFF.

The gene calls are TRBV12-3 or TRBV12-4 and TRBJ2-1; D is undetermined. The CDR3 loop spans 11 amino acids. Trimming took 9 bases from V and 8 from J, leaving 11 bases between them. CDR3 sequence reads: CARGGRDEQFF. As DNA, the CDR3 is TGTGCCAGGGGTGGTCGGGATGAGCAGTTCTTC.

For this clonotype: The junction departs from germline at one end; a sequencing error may be responsible. This sequence joins TRBV7-2 and TRBJ2-3; 7 bases line up with TRBD2. Germline V gene data show CDR1 as SGHTA and CDR2 as FQGNSA. This CDR3 is 16 amino acids long. Here the CDR3 reads CASSLLAGVVKDTQYF. In nucleotides, the CDR3 is TGTGCGAGCAGCTTACTGGCGGGGGTTGTCAAAGATACTCAGTATTTC.

The chain has TRBV27 and TRBJ2-3; TRBD2 is a possible D gene (6 bases). Trimming removed 9 bases from V and 0 bases from J, with 10 bases in between. Germline CDR1 reads MNHEY; CDR2 reads SMNVEV (reference sequence). CDR3 length equals 13 residues. The CDR3 DNA reads TGTGCCAGTCGGGAGTGGAGCACAGATACGCAGTATTTT. Translation gives CASREWSTDTQYF.

This clonotype has only a few counts. The genes are TRBV4-2 and TRBJ2-7, with D possibly TRBD2 on 5 matching bases. Near its end, the DNA agrees better with TRBJ2-5, so the J call may be wrong. Germline V gene data show CDR1 as LGHNA and CDR2 as YNFKEQ. This CDR3 is 13 amino acids long. CDR3 bases: TGTGCCAGCAGCCAAACATGGGAGGAGACCCAGTACTTC. It is translated as CASSQTWEETQYF.

This clonotype was seen a handful of times. This sequence joins TRBV7-8 and TRBJ2-1; D is uncertain. Trimming removed 1 base at V and 2 bases at J, with 9 bases between. Germline lookup yields CDR1 SGHVS and CDR2 FQNEAQ. This CDR3 contains 15 residues. The CDR3 region has the DNA TGTGCCAGCAGCTTAGTGTGGGATCCCTACAATGAGCAGTTCTTC. Translating gives CASSLVWDPYNEQFF.

The chain carries TRBV7-3 and TRBJ2-5, with D perhaps matching TRBD2 (6 bases). Deletions cut 8 bases from V and 11 bases from J, with 33 bases between. Germline lookup yields CDR1 SGHTA and CDR2 FQGTGA. This CDR3 is built from 17 residues. In DNA form, the CDR3 reads TGTGCCAGCTGCGTGGGACTGGGGCGCGGGGATGGAGATACGCAGTACTTC. It is translated as CASCVGLGRGDGDTQYF.

This clonotype was picked up many times. The chain links TRBV10-2 to TRBJ2-3, with no clear D. Trimming removed 0 bases at V and 5 bases at J, with 9 bases between. The CDR3 is made up of 14 amino acids. CDR1 and CDR2 (germline): WSHSY, SAAADI. The CDR3 region has the DNA TGCGCCAGCAGTGAGTCCGTAGCTGGAGATACGCAGTATTTT. Protein product: CASSESVAGDTQYF.

V and J are TRBV7-8 and TRBJ2-2, with D perhaps TRBD2 (7 bases). The ends were cut back, 5 bases at V and 12 bases at J, with 25 bases in the middle. The CDR3 loop spans 16 amino acids. Germline V gene lookup returns CDR1 SGHVS and CDR2 FQNEAQ. CDR3 DNA sequence: TGTGCCAGCAGCCGCCTAGGGGGGGCGAACACCGGTAAGCTGTTTTTT. Translated: CASSRLGGANTGKLFF.

A note on this clonotype: The junction does not match germline at one end; this may be a read error. CDR3 DNA: TGTGGCGGGGGTATAGGCGGACGCGGAGAAGATACGCAGTATTTC. Protein: CGGGIGGRGEDTQYF. The chain is built from TRBV12-3 or TRBV12-4 and TRBJ2-3; 7 bases are shared with TRBD2. CDR3 length: 15 amino acids.

The chain links TRBV4-1 to TRBJ2-1; 11 bases fit TRBD2. The J call could be wrong; TRBJ2-7 is a better fit for the DNA end. From germline, CDR1 is MGHRA and CDR2 YSYEKL. The CDR3 is 14 amino acids. The CDR3: CASRGTSGYYEQYF. Written as DNA, the CDR3 is TGCGCCAGCAGAGGGACTAGCGGATACTACGAGCAGTACTTC.

This clonotype was observed a handful of times. The gene calls are TRBV28 and TRBJ1-2, with D tentatively TRBD1 (6 bases). V lost 6 bases, J lost 8 bases, and 25 bases lay in between. Per the germline V gene, CDR1 is MDHEN and CDR2 is SYDVKM. This CDR3 is 16 amino acids long. CDR3: CASRPPGQPLTVGYTF. In DNA form, the CDR3 reads TGTGCCAGCAGACCACCGGGACAACCCTTAACTGTCGGCTACACCTTC.

This clonotype was observed at least ten times. The J gene is TRBJ2-1, the V gene TRBV11-3; D is perhaps TRBD1 (5 bases). Germline V CDR1 and CDR2: SGHNT, YENEEA. V was shortened by 5 bases and J by 1 base, with 21 bases between the two germline ends. The CDR3 consists of 18 residues. The DNA of the CDR3 is TGTGCCAGCAGCAAGGTAAGGGCAGGGCAGATTTCCTACAATGAGCAGTTCTTC. Amino acid sequence: CASSKVRAGQISYNEQFF.

CDR3 coding DNA: TGTGCCAGCAGGGGGGCCCCCTCCACAGATACGCAGTATTTT. Its protein is CASRGAPSTDTQYF. The gene calls are TRBV11-3 and TRBJ2-3, with a tentative D call TRBD1 (6 bases). Germline CDR1 reads SGHNT; CDR2 reads YENEEA. V dropped 6 bases and J dropped 2 bases, with 12 bases sitting between them. The CDR3 has 14 residues. The complete variable domain, with remaining parts taken from reference TRBV11-3 and TRBJ2-3, reads EAGVVQSPRYKIIEKKQPVAFWCNPISGHNTLYWYLQNLGQGPELLIRYENEEAVDDSQLPKDRFSAERLKGVDSTLKIQPAELGDSAVYLCASRGAPSTDTQYFGPGTRLTVL.

The V and J genes are TRBV27 and TRBJ2-7; TRBD2 might be the D (7 bases). CDR1 and CDR2 from the germline V gene are MNHEY and SMNVEV (reference sequence). The CDR3 totals 14 residues. Trimming took off 2 bases at V and 2 bases at J, with 10 bases between the two ends. The CDR3 here is CASSLKGGAYEQYF. For the CDR3, the DNA is TGTGCCAGCAGTTTAAAGGGGGGGGCCTACGAGCAGTACTTC.